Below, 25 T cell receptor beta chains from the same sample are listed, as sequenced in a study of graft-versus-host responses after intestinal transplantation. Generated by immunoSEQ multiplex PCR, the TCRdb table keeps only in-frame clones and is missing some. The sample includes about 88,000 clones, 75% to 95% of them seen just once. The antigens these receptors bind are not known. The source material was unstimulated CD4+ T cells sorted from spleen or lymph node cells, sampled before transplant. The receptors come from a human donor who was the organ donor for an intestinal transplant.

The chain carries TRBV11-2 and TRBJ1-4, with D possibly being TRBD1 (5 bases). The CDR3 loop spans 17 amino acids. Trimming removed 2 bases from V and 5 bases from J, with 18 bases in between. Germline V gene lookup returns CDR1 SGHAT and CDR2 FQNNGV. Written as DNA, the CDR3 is TGTGCCAGCAGCTTATATATCGGAACAGGCGTGAATGAAAAACTGTTTTTT. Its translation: CASSLYIGTGVNEKLFF.

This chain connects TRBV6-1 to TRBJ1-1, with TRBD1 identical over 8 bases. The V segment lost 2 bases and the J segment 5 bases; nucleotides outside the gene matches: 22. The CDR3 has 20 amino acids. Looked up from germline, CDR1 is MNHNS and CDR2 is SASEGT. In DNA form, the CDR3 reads TGTGCCAGCAGTGAATTAGGACCCGGACAGGGTCCTCTGCGGGGTACTGAAGCTTTCTTT. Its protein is CASSELGPGQGPLRGTEAFF.

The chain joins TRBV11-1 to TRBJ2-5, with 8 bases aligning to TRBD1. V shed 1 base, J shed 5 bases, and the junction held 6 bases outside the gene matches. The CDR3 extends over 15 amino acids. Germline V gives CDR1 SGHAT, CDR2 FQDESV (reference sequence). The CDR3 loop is CASSLVVWDRETQYF. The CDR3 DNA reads TGTGCCAGCAGCTTAGTCGTTTGGGACAGGGAGACCCAGTACTTC.

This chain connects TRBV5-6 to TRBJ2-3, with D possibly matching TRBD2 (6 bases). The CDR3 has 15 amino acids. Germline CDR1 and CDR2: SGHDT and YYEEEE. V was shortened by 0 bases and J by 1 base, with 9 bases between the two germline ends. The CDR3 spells CASSLVSGRTDTQYF. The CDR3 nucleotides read TGTGCCAGCAGCTTGGTTAGCGGCCGCACAGATACGCAGTATTTT.

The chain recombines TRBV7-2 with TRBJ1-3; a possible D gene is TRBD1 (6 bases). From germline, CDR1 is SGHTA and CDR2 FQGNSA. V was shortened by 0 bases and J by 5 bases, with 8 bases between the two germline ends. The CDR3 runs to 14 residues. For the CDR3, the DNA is TGTGCCAGCAGCTTAGCCGGACAGAGAAACACCATATATTTT. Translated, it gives CASSLAGQRNTIYF.

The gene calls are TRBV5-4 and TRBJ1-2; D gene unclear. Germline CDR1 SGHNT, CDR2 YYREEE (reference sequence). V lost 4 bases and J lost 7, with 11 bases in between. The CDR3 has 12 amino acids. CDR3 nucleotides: TGTGCCAGCAGCCACCGGGTTTCTGGCTACACCTTC. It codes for CASSHRVSGYTF.

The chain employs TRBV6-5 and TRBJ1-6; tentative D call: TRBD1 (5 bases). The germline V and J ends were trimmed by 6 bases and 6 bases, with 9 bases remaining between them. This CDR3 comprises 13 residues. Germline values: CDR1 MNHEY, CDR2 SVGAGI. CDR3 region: CASRRTFNSPLHF. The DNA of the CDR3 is TGTGCCAGCAGAAGGACATTTAATTCACCCCTCCACTTT.

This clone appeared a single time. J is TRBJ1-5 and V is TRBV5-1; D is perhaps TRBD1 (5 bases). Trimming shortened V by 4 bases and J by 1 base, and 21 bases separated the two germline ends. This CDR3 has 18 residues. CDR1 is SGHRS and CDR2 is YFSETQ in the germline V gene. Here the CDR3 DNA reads TGCGCCAGCAGCCTAGCTCCGGGGGGTCAGGGCAGCAATCAGCCCCAGCATTTT. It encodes CASSLAPGGQGSNQPQHF.

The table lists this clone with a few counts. CDR3 nucleotides: TGTGCCAGCAGTTTTATTGGCTACACCTTC. Its translation is CASSFIGYTF. The chain links TRBV2 to TRBJ1-2; D unclear. This CDR3 has 10 amino acids. Germline V gene data show CDR1 as SNHLY and CDR2 as FYNNEI. Trimming left V 5 bases short and J 7 bases short, with 5 bases between.

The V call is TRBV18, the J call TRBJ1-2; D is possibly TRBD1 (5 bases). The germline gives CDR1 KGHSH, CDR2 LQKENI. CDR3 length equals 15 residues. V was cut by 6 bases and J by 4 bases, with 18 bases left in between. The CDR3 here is CASSLGGDGSYGYTF. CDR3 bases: TGTGCCAGCTCCCTCGGGGGGGACGGGAGCTATGGCTACACCTTC.

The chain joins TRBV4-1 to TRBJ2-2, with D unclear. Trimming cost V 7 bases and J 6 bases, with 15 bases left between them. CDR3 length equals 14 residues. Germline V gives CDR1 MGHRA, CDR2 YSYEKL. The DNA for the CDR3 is TGCGCCAGCAACCCTATCGGTACCCCCGGGGAGCTGTTTTTT. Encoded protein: CASNPIGTPGELFF.

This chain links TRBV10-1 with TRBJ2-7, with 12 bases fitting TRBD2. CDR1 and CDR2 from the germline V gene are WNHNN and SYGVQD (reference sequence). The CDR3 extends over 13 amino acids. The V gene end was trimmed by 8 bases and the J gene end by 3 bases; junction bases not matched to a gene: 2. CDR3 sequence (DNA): TGCGCCAGCCAACTAGCGGGGGGCTACGAGCAGTACTTC. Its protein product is CASQLAGGYEQYF.

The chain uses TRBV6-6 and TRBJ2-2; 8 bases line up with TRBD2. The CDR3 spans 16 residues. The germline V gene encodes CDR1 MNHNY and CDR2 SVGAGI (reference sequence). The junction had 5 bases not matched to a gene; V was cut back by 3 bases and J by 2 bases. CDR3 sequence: CASSYAGGVNTGELFF. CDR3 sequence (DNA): TGTGCCAGCAGTTATGCGGGGGGCGTAAACACCGGGGAGCTGTTTTTT.

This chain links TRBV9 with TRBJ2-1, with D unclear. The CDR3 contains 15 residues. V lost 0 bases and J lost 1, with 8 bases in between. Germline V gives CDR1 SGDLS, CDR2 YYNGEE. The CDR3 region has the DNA TGTGCCAGCAGCGTAGATGTCAGTTCCTACAATGAGCAGTTCTTC. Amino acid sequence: CASSVDVSSYNEQFF.

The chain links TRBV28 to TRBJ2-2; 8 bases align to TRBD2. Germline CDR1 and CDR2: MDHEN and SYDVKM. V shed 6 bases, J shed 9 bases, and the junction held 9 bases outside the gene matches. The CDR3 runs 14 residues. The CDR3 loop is CASSSSGKVRELFF. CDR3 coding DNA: TGTGCCAGCAGCAGTAGCGGGAAGGTTCGGGAGCTGTTTTTT.

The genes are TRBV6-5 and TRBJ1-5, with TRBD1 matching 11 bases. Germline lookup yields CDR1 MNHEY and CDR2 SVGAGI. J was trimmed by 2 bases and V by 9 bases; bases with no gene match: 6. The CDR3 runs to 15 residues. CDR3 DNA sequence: TGTGCCAGTGCGGGACAGGGGGGAGGCAATCAGCCCCAGCATTTT. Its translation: CASAGQGGGNQPQHF.

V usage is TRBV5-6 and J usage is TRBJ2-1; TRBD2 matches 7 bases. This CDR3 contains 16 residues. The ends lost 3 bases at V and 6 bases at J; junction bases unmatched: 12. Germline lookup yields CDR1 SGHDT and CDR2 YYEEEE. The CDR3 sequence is CASSWMAGLTANEQFF. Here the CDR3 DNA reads TGTGCCAGCAGCTGGATGGCGGGACTAACTGCCAATGAGCAGTTCTTC. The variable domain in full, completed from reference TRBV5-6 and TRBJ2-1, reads DAGVTQSPTHLIKTRGQQVTLRCSPKSGHDTVSWYQQALGQGPQFIFQYYEEEERQRGNFPDRFSGHQFPNYSSELNVNALLLGDSALYLCASSWMAGLTANEQFFGPGTRLTVL.

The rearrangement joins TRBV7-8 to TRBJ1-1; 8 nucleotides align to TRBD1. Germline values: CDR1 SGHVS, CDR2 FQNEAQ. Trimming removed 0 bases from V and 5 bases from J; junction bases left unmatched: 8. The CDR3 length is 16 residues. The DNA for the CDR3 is TGTGCCAGCAGCTTAGCGCGGACAGGGACTGTTACTGAAGCTTTCTTT. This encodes CASSLARTGTVTEAFF. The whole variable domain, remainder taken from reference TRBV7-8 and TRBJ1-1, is GAGVSQSPRYKVAKRGQDVALRCDPISGHVSLFWYQQALGQGPEFLTYFQNEAQLDKSGLPSDRFFAERPEGSVSTLKIQRTQQEDSAVYLCASSLARTGTVTEAFFGQGTRLTVV.

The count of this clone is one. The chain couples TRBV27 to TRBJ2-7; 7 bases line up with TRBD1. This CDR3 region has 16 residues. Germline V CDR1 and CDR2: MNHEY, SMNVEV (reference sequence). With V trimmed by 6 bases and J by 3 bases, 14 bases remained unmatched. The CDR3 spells CASRIFTRDRLYEQYF. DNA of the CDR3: TGTGCCAGCAGGATATTCACCCGGGACAGACTCTACGAGCAGTACTTC.

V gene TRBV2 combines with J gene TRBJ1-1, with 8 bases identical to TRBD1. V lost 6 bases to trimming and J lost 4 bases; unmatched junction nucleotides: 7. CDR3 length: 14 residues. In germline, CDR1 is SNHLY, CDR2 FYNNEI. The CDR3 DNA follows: TGTGCCAGCAGCTTCGGACAGGGTCCCACTGAAGCTTTCTTT. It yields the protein CASSFGQGPTEAFF.

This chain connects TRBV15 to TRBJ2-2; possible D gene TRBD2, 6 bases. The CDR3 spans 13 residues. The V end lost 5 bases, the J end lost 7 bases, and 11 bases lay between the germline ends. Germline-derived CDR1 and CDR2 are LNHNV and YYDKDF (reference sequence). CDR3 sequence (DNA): TGTGCCACCAGCGCGGGACTTATCGGGGAGCTGTTTTTT. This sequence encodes CATSAGLIGELFF. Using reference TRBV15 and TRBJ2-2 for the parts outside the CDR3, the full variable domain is DAMVIQNPRYQVTQFGKPVTLSCSQTLNHNVMYWYQQKSSQAPKLLFHYYDKDFNNEADTPDNFQSRRPNTSFCFLDIRSPGLGDTAMYLCATSAGLIGELFFGEGSRLTVL.

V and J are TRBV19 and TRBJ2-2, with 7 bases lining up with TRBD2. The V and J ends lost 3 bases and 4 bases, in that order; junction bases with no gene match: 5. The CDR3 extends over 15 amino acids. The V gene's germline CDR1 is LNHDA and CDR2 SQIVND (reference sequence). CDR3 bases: TGTGCCAGTAGTATTGCGACTAGCCTCACCGGGGAGCTGTTTTTT. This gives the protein CASSIATSLTGELFF.

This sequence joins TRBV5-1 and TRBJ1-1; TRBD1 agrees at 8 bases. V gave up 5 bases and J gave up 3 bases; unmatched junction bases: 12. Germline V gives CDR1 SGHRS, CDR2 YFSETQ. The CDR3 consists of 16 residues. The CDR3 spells CASSRDVTGDDTEAFF. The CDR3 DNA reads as TGCGCCAGCAGTCGAGACGTGACAGGGGACGACACTGAAGCTTTCTTT.

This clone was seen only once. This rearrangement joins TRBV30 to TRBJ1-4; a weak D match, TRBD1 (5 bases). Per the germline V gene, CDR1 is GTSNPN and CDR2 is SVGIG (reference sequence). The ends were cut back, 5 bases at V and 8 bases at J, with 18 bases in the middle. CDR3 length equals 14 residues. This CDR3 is CAWGGGGVAEKLFF. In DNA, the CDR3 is TGTGCCTGGGGGGGAGGAGGGGTGGCAGAAAAACTGTTTTTT.

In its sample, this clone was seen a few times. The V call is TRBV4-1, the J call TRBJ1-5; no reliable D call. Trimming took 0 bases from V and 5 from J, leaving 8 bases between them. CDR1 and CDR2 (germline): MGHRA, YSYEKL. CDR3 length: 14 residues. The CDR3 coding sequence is TGCGCCAGCAGCCAAGATTTCGAGGATCAGCCCCAGCATTTT. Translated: CASSQDFEDQPQHF.